The entry below gives a single TCR beta chain sequence along with its context. Germline V gene data show CDR1 as LNHDA and CDR2 as SQIVND (reference sequence). With 8 bases clipped from V and 6 bases from J, the junction kept 6 bases outside the gene matches. The CDR3 spans 13 residues. The data originate from a study of cytomegalovirus exposure and HLA in healthy donors. The PCR employed 60 Vbeta primers together with 13 Jbeta primers. The method was immunoSEQ multiplex PCR; TCRdb's version includes in-frame clones alone and lacks a portion of them. This sample yields under 150,000 clones, of which approximately 70% are seen a single time; more than 2.5% belongs to the top ten.

The specimen sequenced was PBMCs. The receptor comes from a woman aged 55-75 years in good health and CMV-seropositive. The chain combines TRBV19 with TRBJ1-5, with 8 bases identical to TRBD1. Here the CDR3 reads CASRSGGIQPQHF. The CDR3 coding sequence is TGTGCCAGTCGGTCAGGGGGCATTCAGCCCCAGCATTTT.